These 11 T cell receptor beta chains were sequenced from one sample in a study of blood T cell repertoires in COVID-19. Sequencing used immunoSEQ multiplex PCR; TCRdb keeps in-frame clones, though not all of them. Here the sample spans 300,000 to 450,000 clones, over 75% being singletons. Material for sequencing was peripheral blood. These receptor sequences come from a woman in her twenties or thirties with COVID-19, enrolled during active disease.

CDR3 sequence reads: CASSTWTSAKETQYF. Here the CDR3 DNA reads TGTGCCAGCAGCACTTGGACTAGCGCAAAAGAGACCCAGTACTTC. The V gene is TRBV7-9, the J gene TRBJ2-5; TRBD2 matches at 9 bases. Germline loops: CDR1 SEHNR, CDR2 FQNEAQ (reference sequence). The CDR3 has 15 residues. After removal of 5 bases from V and 3 bases from J, the junction contained 7 bases not matched to a gene.

This clone was detected once. The V gene is TRBV5-1, the J gene TRBJ2-7; 11 nucleotides align to TRBD2. Germline V gene lookup returns CDR1 SGHRS and CDR2 YFSETQ. The J segment lost 0 bases and the V segment lost 3 bases, leaving 5 bases of the junction unmatched. The CDR3 runs to 16 residues. The CDR3, as DNA: TGCGCCAGCAGCTCGGGACTAGCGGCCCCCTCCTACGAGCAGTACTTC. Residues: CASSSGLAAPSYEQYF.

This chain links TRBV5-5 with TRBJ2-5; 7 bases align to TRBD2. CDR3 length: 15 amino acids. The germline gives CDR1 SGHKS, CDR2 YYEKEE (reference sequence). The trim removed 4 bases at V and 1 base at J, leaving 7 bases unmatched. CDR3 DNA sequence: TGTGCCAGCAGCCCTTGGGGGAGGGCCCAAGAGACCCAGTACTTC. Protein sequence: CASSPWGRAQETQYF.

The CDR3 sequence is CASSARTGNYEQYF. The CDR3 region has the DNA TGTGCCAGCAGTGCACGGACAGGGAACTACGAGCAGTACTTC. The rearrangement uses TRBV6-6 and TRBJ2-7, with 8 nucleotides matching TRBD1. The CDR3 sequence is 14 residues long. Trimming removed 5 bases from V and 3 bases from J; junction bases left unmatched: 6. CDR1 and CDR2 from the germline V gene are MNHNY and SVGAGI (reference sequence).

This clone was counted between two and nine times. The chain couples TRBV5-4 to TRBJ1-6; 10 positions match TRBD1. V shed 1 base, J shed 10 bases, and the junction held 5 bases outside the gene matches. CDR1 and CDR2 from the germline V gene are SGHNT and YYREEE (reference sequence). The length of the CDR3 is 15 residues. DNA for the CDR3: TGTGCCAGCAGCTTGAGTCCGACAGGGGGCTCACCCCTCCACTTT. The encoded protein is CASSLSPTGGSPLHF.

The rearrangement joins TRBV30 to TRBJ1-4, with D perhaps TRBD1 (6 bases). The length of the CDR3 is 17 residues. The V and J ends lost 0 bases and 8 bases respectively, with 22 bases between them. Per germline, CDR1 GTSNPN and CDR2 SVGIG (reference sequence). CDR3: CAWSVPRTVRPVEKLFF. The CDR3 DNA reads TGTGCCTGGAGTGTACCCAGGACAGTCCGGCCGGTAGAAAAACTGTTTTTT. Looking up the rest from reference TRBV30 and TRBJ1-4 gives the full variable domain: SQTIHQWPATLVQPVGSPLSLECTVEGTSNPNLYWYRQAAGRGLQLLFYSVGIGQISSEVPQNLSASRPQDRQFILSSKKLLLSDSGFYLCAWSVPRTVRPVEKLFFGSGTQLSVL.

This clone was counted once. The chain uses TRBV4-3 and TRBJ1-1, with D unresolved. Trimming left V 0 bases short and J 2 bases short, with 10 bases between. The CDR3 runs to 15 residues. Germline V gene data show CDR1 as LGHNA and CDR2 as YSLEER. As DNA, the CDR3 is TGCGCCAGCAGCCAAGATTCCACAGCAAACACTGAAGCTTTCTTT. Protein sequence: CASSQDSTANTEAFF.

The chain uses TRBV6-2 or TRBV6-3 and TRBJ1-1; 8 bases map to TRBD1. Germline V gives CDR1 MNHEY, CDR2 SVGEGT. The J segment lost 1 base and the V segment lost 6 bases, leaving 10 bases of the junction unmatched. The CDR3 is 16 amino acids. This CDR3 reads CASSPDPGQANTEAFF. The CDR3 nucleotides read TGTGCCAGCAGCCCTGACCCGGGACAGGCGAACACTGAAGCTTTCTTT.

The chain carries TRBV18 and TRBJ1-1; 10 positions match TRBD1. The CDR3 spans 15 residues. The junction had 3 bases not matched to a gene; V was cut back by 2 bases and J by 3 bases. Germline values: CDR1 KGHSH, CDR2 LQKENI. CDR3 sequence (DNA): TGTGCCAGCTCACCAGCGGGACAGGGGCACACTGAAGCTTTCTTT. This translates into CASSPAGQGHTEAFF.

V usage is TRBV6-5 and J usage is TRBJ2-3, with D maybe TRBD2 (6 bases). The V end lost 2 bases, the J end lost 2 bases, and 14 bases lay between the germline ends. Germline CDR1 is MNHEY and CDR2 is SVGAGI. The CDR3 loop spans 16 amino acids. This CDR3 reads CASSYRASVITDTQYF. Here the CDR3 DNA reads TGTGCCAGCAGTTACAGGGCTAGCGTAATCACAGATACGCAGTATTTT.

The chain recombines TRBV27 with TRBJ2-3; 8 nucleotides match TRBD1. V dropped 5 bases and J dropped 5; count of bases not matched to a gene: 9. Germline V lookup: CDR1 MNHEY, CDR2 SMNVEV (reference sequence). The CDR3 has 15 residues. CDR3 amino acids: CASSPGTGGKDTQYF. Here the CDR3 DNA reads TGTGCCAGCAGTCCGGGGACAGGAGGGAAAGATACGCAGTATTTT.